This entry lists 23 T cell receptor beta chains sequenced from one sample in a study of radiotherapy plus CTLA-4 blockade in lung cancer. Clones were read by immunoSEQ multiplex PCR, and TCRdb kept only the in-frame ones, dropping some. Found here are tens of thousands of clones, about 80% of them singletons; the top ten hold about 8.1%. The input for sequencing was peripheral blood, taken from a patient treated with radiotherapy plus ipilimumab. The receptors here all came from a human donor with non-small cell lung cancer who had stable disease on radiotherapy plus ipilimumab.

This clone was seen only a few times. The chain carries TRBV6-1 and TRBJ2-6, with D unclear. The CDR3 is made up of 15 amino acids. The germline V gene encodes CDR1 MNHNS and CDR2 SASEGT. Trimming cost V 8 bases and J 1 base, with 12 bases left between them. CDR3 sequence: CASGHTRSGANVLTF. CDR3 DNA: TGTGCCAGCGGGCACACCAGGTCTGGGGCCAACGTCCTGACTTTC.

The V call is TRBV10-2, the J call TRBJ2-1; TRBD2 might be the D (6 bases). V was pared by 6 bases and J by 1 base, with 16 bases between. There are 16 residues in the CDR3. Germline CDR1 and CDR2: WSHSY and SAAADI. DNA for the CDR3: TGCGCCAGCAGGTCGAGCGGGCCGGGTTCCTACAATGAGCAGTTCTTC. Its protein is CASRSSGPGSYNEQFF.

This chain uses TRBV11-3 with TRBJ1-1; the D gene is possibly TRBD1 (5 bases). This CDR3 spans 11 amino acids. Germline V gives CDR1 SGHNT, CDR2 YENEEA. Trimming cost V 4 bases and J 11 bases, with 11 bases left between them. This CDR3 reads CASSSGWGAFF. DNA of the CDR3: TGTGCCAGCAGCTCGGGGTGGGGGGCTTTCTTT.

CDR3 residues: CASTPGQGWQPQHF. The CDR3 coding sequence is TGTGCCAGCACCCCAGGACAGGGATGGCAGCCCCAGCATTTT. The rearrangement joins TRBV6-5 to TRBJ1-5; 8 bases align to TRBD1. The CDR3 runs 14 residues. Per the germline V gene, CDR1 is MNHEY and CDR2 is SVGAGI. The junction had 9 bases not matched to a gene; V was cut back by 7 bases and J by 7 bases.

V gene TRBV5-4 combines with J gene TRBJ1-2; 12 bases are a match to TRBD1. Germline-derived CDR1 and CDR2 are SGHNT and YYREEE (reference sequence). The CDR3 sequence is 14 residues long. The junction had 5 bases not matched to a gene; V was cut back by 3 bases and J by 8 bases. The CDR3 DNA is TGTGCCAGCAGCTCCCCGGGACAGGGGGCAGGCTACACCTTC. The encoded protein is CASSSPGQGAGYTF. The full variable domain, rest sourced from reference TRBV5-4 and TRBJ1-2, is ETGVTQSPTHLIKTRGQQVTLRCSSQSGHNTVSWYQQALGQGPQFIFQYYREEENGRGNFPPRFSGLQFPNYSSELNVNALELDDSALYLCASSSPGQGAGYTFGSGTRLTVV.

The rearrangement links TRBV12-5 to TRBJ1-2, with D possibly TRBD1 on 6 matching bases. This CDR3 contains 20 residues. Trimming took off 2 bases at V and 3 bases at J, with 28 bases between the two ends. CDR1 is LGHNT, CDR2 FRNRAP, per germline. DNA for the CDR3: TGTGCTAGTGGTTTGCTAACCGCTCCTCATACCGGGGGCGCGGACTATGGCTACACCTTC. This encodes CASGLLTAPHTGGADYGYTF.

The CDR3, as DNA: TGTGCCAGCAGTTTTAGCGGAAGGGGTTGGAGCAATCAGCCCCAGCATTTT. Protein: CASSFSGRGWSNQPQHF. This chain uses TRBV27 with TRBJ1-5, with D maybe TRBD1 (5 bases). Trimming pared 3 bases from V and 1 base from J, leaving 16 bases between. The germline gives CDR1 MNHEY, CDR2 SMNVEV (reference sequence). The length of the CDR3 is 17 residues.

The V call is TRBV6-5, the J call TRBJ1-6; the D gene is possibly TRBD1 (6 bases). Germline values: CDR1 MNHEY, CDR2 SVGAGI. The CDR3 is 15 amino acids. Trimming pared 7 bases from V and 0 bases from J, leaving 10 bases between. Here the CDR3 reads CASTQGSSYNSPLHF. CDR3 DNA sequence: TGTGCCAGCACCCAGGGGAGCTCCTATAATTCACCCCTCCACTTT.

The V gene is TRBV10-3, the J gene TRBJ2-5; 7 nucleotides match TRBD1. V was clipped by 6 bases and J by 2 bases; unmatched bases: 3. CDR3 length: 13 amino acids. The germline CDR1 and CDR2 sequences are ENHRY and SYGVKD. The CDR3 here is CAIRPGQQETQYF. The CDR3 DNA reads as TGTGCCATCAGACCGGGACAGCAAGAGACCCAGTACTTC.

This chain joins TRBV5-1 and TRBJ1-2; D may be TRBD1 (5 bases). V was clipped by 3 bases and J by 0 bases, with 9 bases between them. The CDR3 sequence is 14 residues long. Germline V lookup: CDR1 SGHRS, CDR2 YFSETQ. CDR3 region: CASSSDTANYGYTF. The CDR3 nucleotides read TGCGCCAGCAGCTCGGACACCGCTAACTATGGCTACACCTTC.

The chain joins TRBV15 to TRBJ2-2; no firm D call. The CDR3 extends over 14 amino acids. Germline values: CDR1 LNHNV, CDR2 YYDKDF (reference sequence). V was pared by 6 bases and J by 0 bases, with 8 bases between. CDR3 in DNA: TGTGCCACCAGAGGACCACCGAACACCGGGGAGCTGTTTTTT. It translates to CATRGPPNTGELFF.

The chain employs TRBV7-9 and TRBJ1-4; D is perhaps TRBD1 (6 bases). Deletions cut 5 bases from V and 7 bases from J, with 14 bases between. The germline V gene has CDR1 SEHNR and CDR2 FQNEAQ (reference sequence). The CDR3 is 14 residues long. The CDR3 region is CASSPSEGVEKLFF. CDR3 bases: TGTGCCAGCAGCCCATCTGAGGGGGTTGAAAAACTGTTTTTT.

V is TRBV10-3 and J is TRBJ2-5; 9 positions agree with TRBD1. This CDR3 comprises 14 residues. V was clipped by 6 bases and J by 2 bases; unmatched bases: 4. Germline V lookup: CDR1 ENHRY, CDR2 SYGVKD. CDR3: CAIRRTGEQETQYF. The CDR3 DNA sequence: TGTGCCATCAGAAGGACAGGGGAACAAGAGACCCAGTACTTC.

CDR3 sequence (DNA): TGTGCCACCGCTGGGGGACCCTCTGGAAACACCATATATTTT. It encodes CATAGGPSGNTIYF. V gene TRBV10-3 combines with J gene TRBJ1-3, with D possibly being TRBD1 (5 bases). The CDR3 sequence is 14 residues long. The germline V gene has CDR1 ENHRY and CDR2 SYGVKD. V lost 10 bases, J lost 0 bases, and 13 bases lay in between.

As to this clone: Because it lacks the conserved phenylalanine or tryptophan at the end, this CDR3 is likely a read error. The gene calls are TRBV7-2 and TRBJ1-6; 7 bases fit TRBD1. The CDR3 is 16 amino acids. Per the germline V gene, CDR1 is SGHTA and CDR2 is FQGNSA. The V segment lost 5 bases and the J segment 4 bases; nucleotides outside the gene matches: 8. The CDR3 reads CASSALPGGYNSPLHL. CDR3 DNA: TGTGCCAGCAGCGCTCTCCCAGGGGGTTATAATTCACCCCTCCACCTT.

The rearrangement joins TRBV25-1 to TRBJ2-2; D gene ambiguous. The length of the CDR3 is 13 residues. The V end lost 4 bases, the J end lost 6 bases, and 9 bases lay between the germline ends. Germline CDR1 is MGHDK and CDR2 is SYGVNS. The DNA for the CDR3 is TGTGCCAGCAGTGCCCCACCCCCCGGGGAGCTGTTTTTT. It yields the protein CASSAPPPGELFF.

The chain is built from TRBV7-8 and TRBJ2-7; no reliable D call. The CDR3 has 11 residues. Per the germline V gene, CDR1 is SGHVS and CDR2 is FQNEAQ. V lost 4 bases and J lost 7, with 8 bases in between. CDR3 in amino acids: CASSSGREQYV. CDR3 nucleotides: TGTGCCAGCAGCTCTGGTCGAGAGCAGTACGTC.

V is TRBV11-2 and J is TRBJ2-7; TRBD1 aligns across 8 bases. CDR3 length: 14 amino acids. Germline lookup yields CDR1 SGHAT and CDR2 FQNNGV. Trimming took 4 bases from V and 6 from J; bases not matched to a gene: 8. The CDR3 reads CASSSRTGIVEQYF. CDR3 nucleotide sequence: TGTGCCAGCAGCTCACGGACAGGGATTGTCGAGCAGTACTTC.

The CDR3 protein is CAMSEGGSQPQHF. As DNA, the CDR3 is TGTGCCATGTCTGAAGGGGGCTCTCAGCCCCAGCATTTT. The chain couples TRBV10-3 to TRBJ1-5; the match to TRBD1 covers 7 bases. The germline V gene encodes CDR1 ENHRY and CDR2 SYGVKD. The CDR3 covers 13 residues. V trimming: 9 bases; J trimming: 6 bases; junction bases outside the gene matches: 8.

This clone was detected only a few times. The chain combines TRBV5-1 with TRBJ2-5, with 7 bases fitting TRBD2. The V segment lost 1 base and the J segment 2 bases; nucleotides outside the gene matches: 2. Germline-derived CDR1 and CDR2 are SGHRS and YFSETQ. The CDR3 spans 14 residues. The CDR3 DNA sequence: TGCGCCAGCAGCTTGTGGGGGGGACAAGAGACCCAGTACTTC. Amino acids: CASSLWGGQETQYF. Variable domain in full (rest from reference TRBV5-1 and TRBJ2-5): KAGVTQTPRYLIKTRGQQVTLSCSPISGHRSVSWYQQTPGQGLQFLFEYFSETQRNKGNFPGRFSGRQFSNSRSEMNVSTLELGDSALYLCASSLWGGQETQYFGPGTRLLVL.

This chain joins TRBV4-2 and TRBJ1-2, with D possibly being TRBD1 (5 bases). CDR3 size: 16 residues. Between the trimmed V and J ends, which lost 0 bases and 0 bases, there was a span of 11 bases. Germline CDR1 is LGHNA and CDR2 is YNFKEQ. CDR3 region: CASSQEVGRTNYGYTF. CDR3 in DNA: TGTGCCAGCAGCCAAGAGGTGGGGCGGACTAACTATGGCTACACCTTC.

The chain employs TRBV6-4 and TRBJ2-1; D not resolved. V was trimmed by 2 bases and J by 4 bases, leaving 6 bases between them. The CDR3 spans 13 residues. The germline V gene has CDR1 MRHNA and CDR2 SNTAGT. Here the CDR3 DNA reads TGTGCCAGCAGTGACGAGAGATACAATGAGCAGTTCTTC. Protein sequence: CASSDERYNEQFF.

CDR3 nucleotide sequence: TGTGCCAGCAGCTTGGGGGGGCATGCAGATACGCAGTATTTT. As protein: CASSLGGHADTQYF. This chain uses TRBV5-6 with TRBJ2-3; tentatively, D is TRBD1 (6 bases). The CDR3 runs to 14 residues. Germline CDR1 is SGHDT and CDR2 is YYEEEE. V was cut by 0 bases and J by 4 bases, with 9 bases left in between.